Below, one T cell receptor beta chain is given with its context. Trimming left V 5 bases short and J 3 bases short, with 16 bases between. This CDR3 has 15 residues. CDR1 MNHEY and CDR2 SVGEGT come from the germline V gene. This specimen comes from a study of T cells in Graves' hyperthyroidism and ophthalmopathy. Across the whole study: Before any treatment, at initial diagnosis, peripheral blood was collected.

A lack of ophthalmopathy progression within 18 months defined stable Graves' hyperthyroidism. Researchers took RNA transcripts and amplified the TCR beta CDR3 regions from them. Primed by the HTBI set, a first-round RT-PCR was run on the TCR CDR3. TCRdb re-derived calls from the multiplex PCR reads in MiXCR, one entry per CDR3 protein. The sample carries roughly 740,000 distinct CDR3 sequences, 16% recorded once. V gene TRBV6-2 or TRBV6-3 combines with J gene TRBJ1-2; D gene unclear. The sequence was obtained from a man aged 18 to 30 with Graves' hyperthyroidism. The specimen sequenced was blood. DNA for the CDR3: TGTGCCAGCAGTCACCCCCGGGGAGGGCACTATGGCTACACCTTC. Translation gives CASSHPRGGHYGYTF.